These T cell receptor beta chains were read from a single sample in a study of cytomegalovirus exposure and HLA in healthy donors. The assay was immunoSEQ multiplex PCR, and TCRdb's table has in-frame clones only and misses some. The profile shows about 56,000 clones, just under 85% of them singletons. What was sequenced was PBMCs. The receptors were gathered from a man between 40 and 49 years old in good health and CMV-seronegative. Each CDR3 is given with its conserved first and last residue. Fields, in order: J gene, clone size, D gene, V gene, CDR3 protein, CDR3 DNA. The D gene is left open where the match is weak. Only part of the rows carry a size: once, few, many, or a class if the clone is expanded.

>TRBJ1-4|NA|NA|TRBV6-5
CASSYSGGLGHEKLFF
TGTGCCAGCAGTTACTCCGGGGGTTTAGGGCATGAAAAACTGTTTTTT
>TRBJ1-1|NA|NA|TRBV28
CASSLGQKNTEAFF
TGTGCCAGCAGTTTGGGGCAGAAGAACACTGAAGCTTTCTTT
>TRBJ2-7|NA|NA|TRBV27
CASSRGIAYEQYF
TGTGCCAGCAGCCGAGGAATAGCTTACGAGCAGTACTTC
>TRBJ2-2|NA|TRBD1|TRBV5-1
CASSLDRDRGHHGELFF
TGCGCCAGCAGCTTGGACCGGGACAGGGGGCATCACGGGGAGCTGTTTTTT
>TRBJ1-6|NA|NA|TRBV27
CASSLSPGAPNSPLHF
TGTGCCAGCAGTTTATCACCGGGAGCTCCTAATTCACCCCTCCACTTT
>TRBJ1-6|NA|TRBD1|TRBV28
CASSQTGSNSPLHF
TGTGCCAGCAGTCAGACAGGGAGTAATTCACCCCTCCACTTT
>TRBJ2-5|NA|TRBD1|TRBV5-4
CASSRTGVETQYF
TGTGCCAGCAGCCGGACAGGGGTAGAGACCCAGTACTTC
>TRBJ1-5|NA|TRBD1|TRBV6-5
CASSALQGAGQPQHF
TGTGCCAGCAGTGCCCTACAGGGGGCAGGTCAGCCCCAGCATTTT
>TRBJ1-5|NA|NA|TRBV28
CASSLLASVANQPQHF
TGTGCCAGCAGTTTATTGGCCTCTGTGGCCAATCAGCCCCAGCATTTT
>TRBJ2-2|NA|NA|TRBV9
CASSPRTSGELFF
TGTGCCAGCAGCCCACGGACATCCGGGGAGCTGTTTTTT
>TRBJ1-4|few|NA|TRBV19
CASSRRQVNEKLFF
TGTGCCAGTAGCCGCCGACAGGTCAATGAAAAACTGTTTTTT
>TRBJ2-7|NA|TRBD1|TRBV11-2
CASSRTGYEQYF
TGTGCCAGCAGCCGGACAGGCTACGAGCAGTACTTC
>TRBJ1-2|NA|NA|TRBV11-2
CASSKSAGTGYTF
TGTGCCAGCAGCAAGAGCGCGGGTACGGGCTACACCTTC